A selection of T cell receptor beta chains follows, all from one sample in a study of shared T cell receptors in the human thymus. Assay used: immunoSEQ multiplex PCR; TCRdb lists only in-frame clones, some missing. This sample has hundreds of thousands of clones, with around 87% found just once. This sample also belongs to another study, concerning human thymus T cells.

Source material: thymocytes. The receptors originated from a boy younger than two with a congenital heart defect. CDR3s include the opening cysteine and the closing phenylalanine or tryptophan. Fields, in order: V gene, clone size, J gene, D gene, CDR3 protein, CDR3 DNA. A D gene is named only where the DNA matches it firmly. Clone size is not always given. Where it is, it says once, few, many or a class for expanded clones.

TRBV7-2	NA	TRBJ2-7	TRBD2	CASSVSRENHYEQYF	TGTGCCAGCAGCGTATCGCGGGAGAACCACTACGAGCAGTACTTC
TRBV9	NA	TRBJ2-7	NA	CASSVGPVERRDYEQYF	TGTGCCAGCAGCGTAGGGCCGGTGGAGCGGCGGGACTACGAGCAGTACTTC
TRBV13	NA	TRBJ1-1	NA	CASSRRQVRAEAFF	TGTGCCAGCAGCCGTAGACAGGTCAGAGCTGAAGCTTTCTTT
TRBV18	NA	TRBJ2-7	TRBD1	CASSPGRGPEQYF	TGTGCCAGCTCACCAGGAAGGGGGCCCGAGCAGTACTTC
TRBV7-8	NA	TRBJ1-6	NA	CASSPPPGQGKNSPLHF	TGTGCCAGCAGCCCCCCCCCAGGACAAGGGAAAAATTCACCCCTCCACTTT
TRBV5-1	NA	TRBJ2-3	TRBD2	CASKSSWTRKGVQYF	TGCGCCAGCAAAAGTTCGTGGACTAGAAAGGGAGTTCAGTATTTT
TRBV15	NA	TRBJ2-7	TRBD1	CATSRDTDRVINHLSYEQYF	TGTGCCACCAGCAGAGATACGGACAGGGTTATCAATCATCTCTCCTACGAGCAGTACTTC
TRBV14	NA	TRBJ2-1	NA	CASSRYWRDGGEQFF	TGTGCCAGCAGCCGGTATTGGCGGGATGGTGGTGAGCAGTTCTTC
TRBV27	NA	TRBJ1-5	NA	CASIIQPQHF	TGTGCCAGCATTATTCAGCCCCAGCATTTT
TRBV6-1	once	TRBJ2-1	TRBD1	CASSELIKGASSYNEQFF	TGTGCCAGCAGTGAATTAATAAAGGGGGCGAGCTCCTACAATGAGCAGTTCTTC
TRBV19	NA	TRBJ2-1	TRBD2	CASSIVLAASYNEQFF	TGTGCCAGTAGTATAGTTCTAGCGGCCTCCTACAATGAGCAGTTCTTC
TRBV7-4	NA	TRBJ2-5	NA	CASSSVEGVKTQYF	TGTGCCAGCAGCTCAGTTGAGGGGGTGAAGACCCAGTACTTC
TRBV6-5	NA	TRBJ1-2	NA	CASNPTDSPEAGYTF	TGTGCCAGCAATCCGACGGACAGCCCAGAGGCGGGCTACACCTTC
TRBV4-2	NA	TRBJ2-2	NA	CASSHRRFPNTGELFF	TGTGCCAGCAGCCACCGGAGGTTCCCGAACACCGGGGAGCTGTTTTTT
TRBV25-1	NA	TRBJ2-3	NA	CASSEYWGGTQYF	TGTGCCAGCAGTGAATATTGGGGCGGTACGCAGTATTTT
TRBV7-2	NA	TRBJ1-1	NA	CASSLGQHMNTEAFF	TGTGCCAGCAGCTTAGGACAGCACATGAACACTGAAGCTTTCTTT
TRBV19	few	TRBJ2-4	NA	CASAAGPRAKNIQYF	TGTGCCAGCGCCGCGGGGCCGAGGGCCAAAAACATTCAGTACTTC
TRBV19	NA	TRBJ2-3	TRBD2	CASSIIGTSGSSDTQYF	TGTGCCAGTAGTATCATCGGGACTAGCGGGAGTTCAGATACGCAGTATTTT
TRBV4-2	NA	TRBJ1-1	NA	CASSQGGGRTPEAFF	TGTGCCAGCAGCCAAGGTGGGGGGAGGACTCCTGAAGCTTTCTTT
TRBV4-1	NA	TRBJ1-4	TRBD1	CASSQQGARVEKLFF	TGCGCCAGCAGCCAGCAGGGGGCGCGGGTTGAAAAACTGTTTTTT
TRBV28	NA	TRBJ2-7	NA	CASSPRPSHIYEQYF	TGTGCCAGCAGCCCACGACCTAGCCACATCTACGAGCAGTACTTC
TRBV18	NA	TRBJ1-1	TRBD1	CASSPRDRGGRVNTEAFF	TGTGCCAGCTCACCACGCGACAGGGGCGGGAGGGTGAACACTGAAGCTTTCTTT
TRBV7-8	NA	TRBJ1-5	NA	CASSLGFAGGVNQPQHF	TGTGCCAGCAGCTTAGGTTTTGCGGGGGGAGTCAATCAGCCCCAGCATTTT
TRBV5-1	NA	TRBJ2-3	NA	CASSLLFMGLTSTDTQYF	TGCGCCAGCAGCTTGTTGTTCATGGGCCTTACTAGCACAGATACGCAGTATTTT
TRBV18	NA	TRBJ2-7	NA	CASSPLHSDEQYF	TGTGCCAGCTCACCGCTACATAGCGACGAGCAGTACTTC
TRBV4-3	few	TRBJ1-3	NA	CASSQESSFSGNTIYF	TGCGCCAGCAGCCAAGAGTCTTCGTTCTCTGGAAACACCATATATTTT
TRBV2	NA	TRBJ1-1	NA	CASRPRVVMNTEAFF	TGTGCCAGCAGACCGCGTGTGGTGATGAACACTGAAGCTTTCTTT
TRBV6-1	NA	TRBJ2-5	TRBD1	CASSLVRDSQETQYF	TGTGCCAGCAGTCTCGTCCGGGACAGCCAAGAGACCCAGTACTTC
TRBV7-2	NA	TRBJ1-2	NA	CASSADYGYTF	TGTGCCAGCAGCGCAGACTATGGCTACACCTTC
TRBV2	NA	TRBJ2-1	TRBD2	CASSEIVGSGGLPYNEQFF	TGTGCCAGCAGTGAAATAGTTGGTTCGGGAGGACTACCATACAATGAGCAGTTCTTC
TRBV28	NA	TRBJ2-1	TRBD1	CASSSPQGASYNEQFF	TGTGCCAGCAGTTCCCCCCAGGGGGCGAGTTACAATGAGCAGTTCTTC
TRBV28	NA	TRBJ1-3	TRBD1	CASSAGTAGNTIYF	TGCGCCAGCAGTGCCGGGACAGCGGGAAACACCATATATTTT
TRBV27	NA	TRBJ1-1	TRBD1	CASSDDREKLNTEAFF	TGTGCCAGCAGTGACGACAGGGAGAAATTGAACACTGAAGCTTTCTTT
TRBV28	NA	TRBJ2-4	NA	CASSSEDRYSTLAKNIQYF	TGTGCCAGCAGTTCAGAGGACAGATATTCTACTCTAGCCAAAAACATTCAGTACTTC
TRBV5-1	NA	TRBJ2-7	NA	CASSLGGGVPLAGQYF	TGCGCCAGCAGCTTGGGAGGCGGGGTGCCCCTGGCGGGGCAGTACTTC
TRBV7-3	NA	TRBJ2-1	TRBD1	CASSSPAGGSYNEQFF	TGTGCCAGCAGCTCCCCCGCAGGGGGCTCCTACAATGAGCAGTTCTTC
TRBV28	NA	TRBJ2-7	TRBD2	CASSRWTSGRGIYEQYF	TGTGCCAGCAGTCGCTGGACTAGCGGGAGAGGGATCTACGAGCAGTACTTC